This T cell receptor beta chain was found in a study of regulatory T cells in long-lasting Graves disease. Study-wide results and limits: Few sampled subjects may have lowered accuracy. TRBV28, TRBJ1-2 and TRBJ2-5 were segments that persistent disease favored. Patients whose Graves' disease persisted exhibited lower TCR diversity than those newly diagnosed.

Germline assignment: CDR1 LGHDT and CDR2 YNNKEL (reference sequence). Trimming cost V 3 bases and J 1 base, with 12 bases left between them. The CDR3 is 16 residues long. CDR3-region Arm-PCR and iRepertoire HTBI primers produced the TCR beta libraries. TCRdb independently ran MiXCR on the multiplex PCR reads; one entry per CDR3 protein. This sample has hundreds of thousands of distinct CDR3 sequences; less than 25% occur once, and the top ten carry around 21%. At least ten counts were recorded for this clonotype. Its antigen is undetermined. Documented time point: persistent/refractory GD, antithyroid drugs over 5 years with positive TRAb. Construction of the TCR library relied on RNA isolated from PBMCs.

Specimen: peripheral blood mononuclear cells (PBMCs), collected when the disease was refractory, from a patient treated with antithyroid drugs. This sequence originates from a female donor with Graves disease. The chain uses TRBV3-1 and TRBJ2-2; D remains ambiguous. The CDR3 here is CASSQRQVMNTGELFF. CDR3 sequence (DNA): TGTGCCAGCAGCCAGAGGCAGGTTATGAACACCGGGGAGCTGTTTTTT.